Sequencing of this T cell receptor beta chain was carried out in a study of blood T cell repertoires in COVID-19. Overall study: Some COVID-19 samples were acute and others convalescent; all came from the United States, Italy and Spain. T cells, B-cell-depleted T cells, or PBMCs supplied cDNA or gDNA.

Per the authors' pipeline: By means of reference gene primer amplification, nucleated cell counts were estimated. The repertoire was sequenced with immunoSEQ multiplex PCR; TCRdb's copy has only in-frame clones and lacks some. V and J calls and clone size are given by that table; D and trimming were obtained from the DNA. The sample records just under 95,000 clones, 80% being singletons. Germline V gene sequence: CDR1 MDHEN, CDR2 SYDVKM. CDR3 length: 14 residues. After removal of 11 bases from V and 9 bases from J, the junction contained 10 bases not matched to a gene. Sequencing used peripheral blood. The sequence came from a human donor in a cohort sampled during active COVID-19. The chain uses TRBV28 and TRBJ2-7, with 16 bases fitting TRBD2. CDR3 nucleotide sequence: TGTGCCTCACAAGGGACTAGCGGGAGGGCCAGGCAGTACTTC. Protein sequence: CASQGTSGRARQYF.